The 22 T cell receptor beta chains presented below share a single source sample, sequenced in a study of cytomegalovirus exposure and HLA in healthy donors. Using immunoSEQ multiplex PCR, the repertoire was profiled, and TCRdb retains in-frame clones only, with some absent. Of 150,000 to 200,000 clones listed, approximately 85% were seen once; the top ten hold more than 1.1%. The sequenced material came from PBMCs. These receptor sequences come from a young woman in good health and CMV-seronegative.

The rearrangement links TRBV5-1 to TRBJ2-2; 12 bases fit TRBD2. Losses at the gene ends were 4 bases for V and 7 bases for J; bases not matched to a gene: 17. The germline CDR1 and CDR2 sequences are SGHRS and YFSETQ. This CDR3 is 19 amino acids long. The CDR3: CASSARLAGVLWKDGELFF. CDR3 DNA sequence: TGCGCCAGCAGCGCGAGACTAGCGGGAGTGTTGTGGAAAGACGGGGAGCTGTTTTTT.

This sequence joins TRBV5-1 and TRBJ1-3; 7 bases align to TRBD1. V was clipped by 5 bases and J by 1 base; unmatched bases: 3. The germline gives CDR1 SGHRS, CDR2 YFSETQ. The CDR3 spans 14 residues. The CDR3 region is CASSQTGSGNTIYF. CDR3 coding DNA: TGCGCCAGCAGTCAGACAGGGTCTGGAAACACCATATATTTT.

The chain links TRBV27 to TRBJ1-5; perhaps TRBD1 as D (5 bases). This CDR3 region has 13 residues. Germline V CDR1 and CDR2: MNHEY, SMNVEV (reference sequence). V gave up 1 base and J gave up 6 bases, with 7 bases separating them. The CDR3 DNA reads TGTGCCAGCAGTTTATGGGGCTCTCAGCCCCAGCATTTT. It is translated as CASSLWGSQPQHF.

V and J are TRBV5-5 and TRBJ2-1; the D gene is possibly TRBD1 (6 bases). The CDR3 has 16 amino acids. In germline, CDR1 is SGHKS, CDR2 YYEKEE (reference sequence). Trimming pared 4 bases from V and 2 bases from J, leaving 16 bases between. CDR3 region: CASSMLVGDTYNEQFF. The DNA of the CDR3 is TGTGCCAGCAGCATGCTGGTTGGGGACACCTACAATGAGCAGTTCTTC.

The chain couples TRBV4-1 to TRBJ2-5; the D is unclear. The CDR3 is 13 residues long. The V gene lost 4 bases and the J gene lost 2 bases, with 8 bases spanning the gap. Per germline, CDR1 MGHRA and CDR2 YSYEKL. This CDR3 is CASSRSTQETQYF. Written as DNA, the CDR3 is TGCGCCAGCAGCCGCTCGACACAAGAGACCCAGTACTTC.

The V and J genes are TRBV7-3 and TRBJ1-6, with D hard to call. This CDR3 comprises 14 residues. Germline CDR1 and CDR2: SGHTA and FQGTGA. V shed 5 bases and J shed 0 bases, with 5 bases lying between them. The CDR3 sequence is CASSRSSYNSPLHF. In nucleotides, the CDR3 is TGTGCCAGCAGCCGGAGCTCCTATAATTCACCCCTCCACTTT.

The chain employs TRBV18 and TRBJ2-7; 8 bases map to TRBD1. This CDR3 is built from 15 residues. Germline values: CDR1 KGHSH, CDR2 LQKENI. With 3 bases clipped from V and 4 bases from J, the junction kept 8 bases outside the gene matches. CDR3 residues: CASSPNNRGMYEQYF. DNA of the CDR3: TGTGCCAGCTCACCGAATAACAGGGGGATGTACGAGCAGTACTTC.

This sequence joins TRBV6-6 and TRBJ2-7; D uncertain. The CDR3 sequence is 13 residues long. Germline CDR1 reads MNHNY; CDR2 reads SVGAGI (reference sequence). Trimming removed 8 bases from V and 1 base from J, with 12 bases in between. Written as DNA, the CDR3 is TGTGCCAGCGAAGCGCGTGAATCCTACGAGCAGTACTTC. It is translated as CASEARESYEQYF.

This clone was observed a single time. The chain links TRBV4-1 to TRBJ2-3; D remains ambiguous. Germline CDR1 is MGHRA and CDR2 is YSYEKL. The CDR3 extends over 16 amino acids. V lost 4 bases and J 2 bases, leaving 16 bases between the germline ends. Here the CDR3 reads CASSRDVPTNTDTQYF. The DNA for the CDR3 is TGCGCCAGCAGCCGTGACGTACCGACAAACACAGATACGCAGTATTTT.

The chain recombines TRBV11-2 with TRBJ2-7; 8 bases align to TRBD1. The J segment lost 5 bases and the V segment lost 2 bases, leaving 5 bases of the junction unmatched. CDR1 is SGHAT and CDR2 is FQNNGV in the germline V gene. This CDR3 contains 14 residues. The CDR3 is CASSLPDRVDEQYF. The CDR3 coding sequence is TGTGCCAGCAGCTTACCGGACAGGGTGGACGAGCAGTACTTC. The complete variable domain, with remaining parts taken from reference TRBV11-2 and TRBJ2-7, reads EAGVAQSPRYKIIEKRQSVAFWCNPISGHATLYWYQQILGQGPKLLIQFQNNGVVDDSQLPKDRFSAERLKGVDSTLKIQPAKLEDSAVYLCASSLPDRVDEQYFGPGTRLTVT.

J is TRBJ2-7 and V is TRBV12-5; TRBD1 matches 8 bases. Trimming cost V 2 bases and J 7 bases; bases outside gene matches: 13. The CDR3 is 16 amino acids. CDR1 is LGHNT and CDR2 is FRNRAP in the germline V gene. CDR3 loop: CASGLTTVGQGGEQYF. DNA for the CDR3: TGTGCTAGTGGTTTGACGACAGTAGGACAGGGCGGTGAGCAGTACTTC.

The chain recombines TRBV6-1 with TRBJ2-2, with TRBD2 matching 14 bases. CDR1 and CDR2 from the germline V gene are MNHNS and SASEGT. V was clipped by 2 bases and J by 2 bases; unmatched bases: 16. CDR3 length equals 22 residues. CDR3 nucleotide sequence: TGTGCCAGCAGTGAATGGGTTATGACTAGCGGGAGGGCCTTGAGTAACACCGGGGAGCTGTTTTTT. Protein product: CASSEWVMTSGRALSNTGELFF.

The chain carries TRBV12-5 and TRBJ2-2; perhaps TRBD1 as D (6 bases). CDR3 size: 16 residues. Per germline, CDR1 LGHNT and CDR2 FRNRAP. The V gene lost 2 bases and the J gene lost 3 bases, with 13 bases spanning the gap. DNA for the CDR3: TGTGCTAGTGGTTTGCACAGGGCACCTCACACCGGGGAGCTGTTTTTT. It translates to CASGLHRAPHTGELFF.

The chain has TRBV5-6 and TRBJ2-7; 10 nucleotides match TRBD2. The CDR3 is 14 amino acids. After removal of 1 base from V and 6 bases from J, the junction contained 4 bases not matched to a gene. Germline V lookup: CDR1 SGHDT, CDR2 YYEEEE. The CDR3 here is CASSLSGRASEQYF. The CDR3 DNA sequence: TGTGCCAGCAGCTTGAGCGGGAGGGCCTCCGAGCAGTACTTC.

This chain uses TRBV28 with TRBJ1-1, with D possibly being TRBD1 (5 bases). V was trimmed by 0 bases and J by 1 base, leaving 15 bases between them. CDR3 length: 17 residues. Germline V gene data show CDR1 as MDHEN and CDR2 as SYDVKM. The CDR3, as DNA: TGTGCCAGCAGTTTATGGGGGGGGGACGTTAGGAACACTGAAGCTTTCTTT. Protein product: CASSLWGGDVRNTEAFF. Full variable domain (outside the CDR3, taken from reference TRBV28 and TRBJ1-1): DVKVTQSSRYLVKRTGEKVFLECVQDMDHENMFWYRQDPGLGLRLIYFSYDVKMKEKGDIPEGYSVSREKKERFSLILESASTNQTSMYLCASSLWGGDVRNTEAFFGQGTRLTVV.

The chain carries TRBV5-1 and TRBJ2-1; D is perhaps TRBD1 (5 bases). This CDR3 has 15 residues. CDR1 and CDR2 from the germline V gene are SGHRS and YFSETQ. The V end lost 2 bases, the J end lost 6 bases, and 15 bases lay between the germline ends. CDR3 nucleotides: TGCGCCAGCAGCTTTGTAAAGCCTGGGGCCAATGAGCAGTTCTTC. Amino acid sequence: CASSFVKPGANEQFF.

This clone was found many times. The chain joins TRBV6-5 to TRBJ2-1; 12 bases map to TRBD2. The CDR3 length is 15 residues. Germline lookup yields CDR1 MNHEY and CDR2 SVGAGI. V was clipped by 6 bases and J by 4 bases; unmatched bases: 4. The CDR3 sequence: CASRTSGGRYNEQFF. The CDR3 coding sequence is TGTGCCAGCAGAACTAGCGGGGGGAGATACAATGAGCAGTTCTTC.

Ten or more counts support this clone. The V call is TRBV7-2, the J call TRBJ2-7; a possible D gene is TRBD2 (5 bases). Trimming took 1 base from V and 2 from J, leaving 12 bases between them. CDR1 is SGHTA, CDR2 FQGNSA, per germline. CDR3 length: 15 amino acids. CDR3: CASSLEAGQAYEQYF. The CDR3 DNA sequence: TGTGCCAGCAGCTTAGAGGCGGGCCAAGCCTACGAGCAGTACTTC.

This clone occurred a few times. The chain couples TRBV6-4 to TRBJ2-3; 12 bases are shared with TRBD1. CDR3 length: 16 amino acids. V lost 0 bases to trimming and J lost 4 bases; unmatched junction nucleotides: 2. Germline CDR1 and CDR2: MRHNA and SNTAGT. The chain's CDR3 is CASSDSGTGGPDTQYF. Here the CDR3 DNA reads TGTGCCAGCAGTGACTCCGGGACAGGGGGCCCAGATACGCAGTATTTT.

CDR3 bases: TGTGCCAGCAGCTTTCGCCCTAATTTGCTCTCCTACGAGCAGTACTTC. Translated: CASSFRPNLLSYEQYF. The rearrangement uses TRBV11-2 and TRBJ2-7; no definite D call. The CDR3 runs 16 residues. Trimming left V 3 bases short and J 0 bases short, with 15 bases between. Germline values: CDR1 SGHAT, CDR2 FQNNGV. The entire variable domain, with the rest obtained from reference TRBV11-2 and TRBJ2-7, is as follows: EAGVAQSPRYKIIEKRQSVAFWCNPISGHATLYWYQQILGQGPKLLIQFQNNGVVDDSQLPKDRFSAERLKGVDSTLKIQPAKLEDSAVYLCASSFRPNLLSYEQYFGPGTRLTVT.

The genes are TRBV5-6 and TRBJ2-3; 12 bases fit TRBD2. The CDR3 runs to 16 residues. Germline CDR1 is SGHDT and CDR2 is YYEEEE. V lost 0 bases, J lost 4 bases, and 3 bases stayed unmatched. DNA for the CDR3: TGTGCCAGCAGCTTGGTACTAGCGGGAGGACCAGATACGCAGTATTTT. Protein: CASSLVLAGGPDTQYF.

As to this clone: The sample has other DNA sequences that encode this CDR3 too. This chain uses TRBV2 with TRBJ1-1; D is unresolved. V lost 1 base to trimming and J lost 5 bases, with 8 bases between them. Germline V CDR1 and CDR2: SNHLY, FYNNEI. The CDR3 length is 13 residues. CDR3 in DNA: TGTGCCAGCAGTGAAGGAGAGGGAACTGAAGCTTTCTTT. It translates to CASSEGEGTEAFF.